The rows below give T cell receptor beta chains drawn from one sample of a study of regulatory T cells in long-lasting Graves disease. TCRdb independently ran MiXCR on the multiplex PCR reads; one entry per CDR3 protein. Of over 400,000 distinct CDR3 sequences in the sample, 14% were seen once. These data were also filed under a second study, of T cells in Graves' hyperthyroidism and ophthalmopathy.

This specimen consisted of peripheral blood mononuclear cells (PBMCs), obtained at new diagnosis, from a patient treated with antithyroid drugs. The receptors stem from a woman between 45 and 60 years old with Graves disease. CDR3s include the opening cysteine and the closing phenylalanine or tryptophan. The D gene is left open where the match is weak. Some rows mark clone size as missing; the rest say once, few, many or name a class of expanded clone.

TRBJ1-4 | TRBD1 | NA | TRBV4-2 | TGTGCCAGCAGCCCCCAGACAGGGACTAATGAAAAACTGTTTTTT | CASSPQTGTNEKLFF
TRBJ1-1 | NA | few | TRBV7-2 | TGTGCCAGCAGCTTAGCGCGGGGGCTCGAGTCTGAAGCTTTCTTT | CASSLARGLESEAFF
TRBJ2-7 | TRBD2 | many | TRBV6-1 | TGTGCCAGCACAGGAGGACTAGCGGGCTCCTACGAGCAGTACTTC | CASTGGLAGSYEQYF
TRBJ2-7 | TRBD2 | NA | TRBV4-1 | TGCGCCAGCAGCCAAGAGATTAGCGGGAGCCCGTACGAGCAGTACTTC | CASSQEISGSPYEQYF
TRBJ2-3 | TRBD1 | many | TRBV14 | TGTGCCAGCAGGCACGGGACAGCCACAGATACGCAGTATTTT | CASRHGTATDTQYF
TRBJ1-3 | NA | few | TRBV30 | TGTGCCTGGAGTGAGGCTCGAAACACCATATATTTT | CAWSEARNTIYF
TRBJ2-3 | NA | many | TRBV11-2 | TGTGCCAGCAGCTTCAGACGGGAAACGAGAACAGATACGCAGTATTTT | CASSFRRETRTDTQYF
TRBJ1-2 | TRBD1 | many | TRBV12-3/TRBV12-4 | TGTGCCAGCACCCCCTTAGGACAGGGGGATGGCTACACCTTC | CASTPLGQGDGYTF
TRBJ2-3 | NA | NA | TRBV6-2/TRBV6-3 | TGTGCCAGCTCCGACCCGGGACGGCCTGGGACAGATACGCAGTATTTT | CASSDPGRPGTDTQYF
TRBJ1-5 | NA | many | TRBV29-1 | TGCAGCGTTCTGGTTAGCAATCAGCCCCAGCATTTT | CSVLVSNQPQHF
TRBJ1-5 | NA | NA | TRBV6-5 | TGTGCCAGCAGTTACCTCGCAAATCAGCCCCAGCATTTT | CASSYLANQPQHF
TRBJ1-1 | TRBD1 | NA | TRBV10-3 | TGTGCCATCAGTGAGGCCCAGGGGGCCCCTGAAGCTTTCTTT | CAISEAQGAPEAFF
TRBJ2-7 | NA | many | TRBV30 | TGTGCCTACGGGACGGCCGGCTACGAGCAGTACTTC | CAYGTAGYEQYF
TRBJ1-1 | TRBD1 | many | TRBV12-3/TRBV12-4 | TGTGCCAGCGGCCGGGACAGGGGGGGAATGAACACTGAAGCTTTCTTT | CASGRDRGGMNTEAFF
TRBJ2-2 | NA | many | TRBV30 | TGTGCCTGGAGTTTATTAAGGGGGAACACCGGGGAGCTGTTTTTT | CAWSLLRGNTGELFF
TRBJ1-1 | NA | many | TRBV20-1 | TGCAGTGCTAGGAGTTTGGCAACCTTGAACACTGAAGCTTTCTTT | CSARSLATLNTEAFF
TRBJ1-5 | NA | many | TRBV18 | TGTGCCAGCTCACCAGGGGATAGCAATCAGCCCCAGCATTTT | CASSPGDSNQPQHF
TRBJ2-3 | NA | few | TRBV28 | TGTGCCAGCGGTGTTAGCGGCACAGATACGCAGTATTTT | CASGVSGTDTQYF
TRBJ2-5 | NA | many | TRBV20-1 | TGCAGTGCTAGAGATTTCCAGGGGAGGGAGACCCAGTACTTC | CSARDFQGRETQYF
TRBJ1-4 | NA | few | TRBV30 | TGTGCCTGGAGCGCAATTAGGACACTAGGGGTTGTAACTAATGAAAAACTGTTTTTT | CAWSAIRTLGVVTNEKLFF
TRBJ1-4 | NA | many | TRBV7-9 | TGTGCCAGCAGCTTAAAGGGCGTGGTAGCCTCAACTAATGAAAAACTGTTTTTT | CASSLKGVVASTNEKLFF
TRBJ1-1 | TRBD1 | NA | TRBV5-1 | TGCGCCAGCAGCTTGTTTTATCGGGGACAGGGCACTGAAGCTTTCTTT | CASSLFYRGQGTEAFF
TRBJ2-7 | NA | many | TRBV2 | TGTGCCAGCAGCCCAGAGAGGTCAGTGGTGCAGTACTTC | CASSPERSVVQYF
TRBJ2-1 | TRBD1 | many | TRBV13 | TGTGCCAGCAACAGACAGGGTTCGTCGTGGGAGCAGTTCTTC | CASNRQGSSWEQFF
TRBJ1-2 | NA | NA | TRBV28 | TGTGCCAGCAGACCGGGTTCCACCTATGGCTACACCTTC | CASRPGSTYGYTF
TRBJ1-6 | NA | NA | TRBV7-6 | TGTGCCAGCAGCCCCCGACAGGATTCACCCCTCCACTTT | CASSPRQDSPLHF
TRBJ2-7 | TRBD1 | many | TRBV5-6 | TGTGCCAGCAGCTTGGCCATGGGACAGGGGTTCGAGCAGTACTTC | CASSLAMGQGFEQYF
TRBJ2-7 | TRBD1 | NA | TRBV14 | TGTGCCAGCAGCCAAGATGTGGACAGGGGCTACGAGCAGTACTTC | CASSQDVDRGYEQYF
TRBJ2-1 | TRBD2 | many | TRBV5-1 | TGCGCCAGCAGCTACAACCTGAAAACTAGCGGGAGAGGTAATGAGCAGTTCTTC | CASSYNLKTSGRGNEQFF
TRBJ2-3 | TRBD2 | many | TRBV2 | TGTGCCATCGATCTCCGTGTAGCGGGAGGCAAGGATACGCAGTATTTT | CAIDLRVAGGKDTQYF
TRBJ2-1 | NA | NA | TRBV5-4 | TGTGCCAGCAGCCATGGGGGGGGGGGCGATGAGCAGTTCTTC | CASSHGGGGDEQFF
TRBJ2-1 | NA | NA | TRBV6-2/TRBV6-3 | TGTGCCAGCAGTGAAAAACTAAGCTCCTACAATGAGCGGTTCTTC | CASSEKLSSYNERFF
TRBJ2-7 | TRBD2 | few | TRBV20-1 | TGCAGTGCTAACCGGGGCGGGAGCTCCTACGAGCAGTACTTC | CSANRGGSSYEQYF
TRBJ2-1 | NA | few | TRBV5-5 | TGTGCCAGCAGCTTGGAGGATCTAGGAGCGGGTCTCGACTTC | CASSLEDLGAGLDF
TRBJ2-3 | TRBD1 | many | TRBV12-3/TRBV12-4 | TGTGCCAGCAGCGGACAGGCCAGCACAGATACGCAGTATTTT | CASSGQASTDTQYF
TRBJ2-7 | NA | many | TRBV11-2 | TGTGCCAGCAGCTTTGGTAGCGGAGACTCCTACGAGCAGTACTTC | CASSFGSGDSYEQYF
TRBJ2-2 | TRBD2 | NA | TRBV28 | TGTGCCAGCAGTTTAGATTTACTAGCGGGGCAGGGGGAGCTGTTTTTT | CASSLDLLAGQGELFF